Given below is one T cell receptor (beta chain) in context. The target antigen is unknown. Produced via immunoSEQ multiplex PCR; TCRdb's table is partial and in-frame only. Of roughly 54,000 clones in the sample, more than 75% were seen once. This sample was included in a study of vaccination effects on CD4 cells after COVID-19. Study details: Vaccination of participants consisted of two doses of either the BNT162b2 or mRNA-1273 vaccine. Study observations and caveats: The study dataset contains few convalescent patients and includes no early post-infection timepoints.

Germline V gives CDR1 KGHSH, CDR2 LQKENI. CDR3 length: 12 amino acids. Trimming removed 3 bases at V and 11 bases at J, with 11 bases between. Using viral peptide pools, the ViraFEST assay grew out antigen-specific CD4+ T cells prior to sequencing. Cultured cells yielded isolated CD4+ T cells after less than 11 days. The person acquired a PCR-confirmed SARS-CoV-2 infection between March and December 2020. A density of around 2 million PBMC per well was used; these cells were cultured with about 10 IU/ml IL-2 and roughly 10 ug/ml peptides. The material sequenced was CD4+ T cells from PBMCs cultured with HIV peptides, taken before COVID-19 vaccination. This sample's subset: HIV-1 Nef peptide pool negative control/reference culture. The V gene is TRBV18, the J gene TRBJ1-5; tentatively, D is TRBD1 (6 bases). The clonotype comes from a human donor who had a prior SARS-CoV-2 infection. CDR3 nucleotides: TGTGCCAGCTCACCTGTAAAGGGGGCCCAGCATTTT. It yields the protein CASSPVKGAQHF. Drawing the rest from reference TRBV18 and TRBJ1-5, the complete variable domain is NAGVMQNPRHLVRRRGQEARLRCSPMKGHSHVYWYRQLPEEGLKFMVYLQKENIIDESGMPKERFSAEFPKEGPSILRIQQVVRGDSAAYFCASSPVKGAQHFGDGTRLSIL.